The 3 T cell receptor beta chains reported below all come from one sample, sequenced in a study of cytomegalovirus exposure and HLA in healthy donors. The PCR employed 60 Vbeta primers together with 13 Jbeta primers. Only in-frame clones appear in the TCRdb table, and some are missing; sequencing was by immunoSEQ multiplex PCR. Here the sample spans roughly 130,000 clones, around 79% being singletons. The sequenced sample was PBMCs. The receptor source for this set is a woman aged 35 to 49 in good health and CMV-seropositive.

The chain combines TRBV4-3 with TRBJ2-5; TRBD2 might be the D (7 bases). Germline lookup yields CDR1 LGHNA and CDR2 YSLEER. The CDR3 extends over 13 amino acids. Deletions cut 5 bases from V and 5 bases from J, with 12 bases between. This chain's CDR3 is CASSRGGRETQYF. CDR3 nucleotide sequence: TGCGCCAGCAGCAGGGGGGGCCGGGAGACCCAGTACTTC.

The CDR3 loop is CASSPKQGASFEQYF. The CDR3 coding sequence is TGTGCCAGCAGCCCAAAACAGGGGGCGTCTTTTGAGCAGTACTTC. The V gene is TRBV6-5, the J gene TRBJ2-7; TRBD1 matches at 9 bases. CDR1 and CDR2 from the germline V gene are MNHEY and SVGAGI. Trimming removed 6 bases from V and 7 bases from J; junction bases left unmatched: 13. The CDR3 is 15 amino acids.

This chain uses TRBV7-2 with TRBJ2-3, with a weak D call TRBD2 (6 bases). Trimming took off 3 bases at V and 0 bases at J, with 13 bases between the two ends. This CDR3 is 16 amino acids long. Germline CDR1 SGHTA, CDR2 FQGNSA. The chain's CDR3 is CASSLEGRTSTDTQYF. CDR3 sequence (DNA): TGTGCCAGCAGCTTGGAAGGGAGGACTAGCACAGATACGCAGTATTTT.